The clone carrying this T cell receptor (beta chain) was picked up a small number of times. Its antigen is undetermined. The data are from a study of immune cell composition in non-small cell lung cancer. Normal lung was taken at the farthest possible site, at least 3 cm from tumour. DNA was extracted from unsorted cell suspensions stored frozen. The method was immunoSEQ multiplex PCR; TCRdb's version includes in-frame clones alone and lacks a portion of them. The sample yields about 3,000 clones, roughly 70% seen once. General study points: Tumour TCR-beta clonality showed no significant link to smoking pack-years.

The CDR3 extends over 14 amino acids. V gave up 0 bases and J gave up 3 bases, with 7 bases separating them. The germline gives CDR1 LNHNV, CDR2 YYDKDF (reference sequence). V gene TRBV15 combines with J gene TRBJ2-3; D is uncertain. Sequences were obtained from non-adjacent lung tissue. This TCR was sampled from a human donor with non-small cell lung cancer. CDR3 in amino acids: CATSRDRATDTQYF. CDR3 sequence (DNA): TGTGCCACCAGCAGAGATCGAGCGACAGATACGCAGTATTTT.